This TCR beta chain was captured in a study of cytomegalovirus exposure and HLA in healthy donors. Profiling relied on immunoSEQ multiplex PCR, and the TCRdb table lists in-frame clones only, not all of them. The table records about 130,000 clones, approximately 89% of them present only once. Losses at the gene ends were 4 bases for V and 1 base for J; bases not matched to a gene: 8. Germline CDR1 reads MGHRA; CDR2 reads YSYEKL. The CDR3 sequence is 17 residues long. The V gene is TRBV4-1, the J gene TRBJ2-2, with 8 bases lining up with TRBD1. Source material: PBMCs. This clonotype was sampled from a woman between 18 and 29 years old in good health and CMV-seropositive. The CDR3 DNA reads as TGCGCCAGCAGCCCCGTGATGGGACAGGAGAACACCGGGGAGCTGTTTTTT. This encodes CASSPVMGQENTGELFF.